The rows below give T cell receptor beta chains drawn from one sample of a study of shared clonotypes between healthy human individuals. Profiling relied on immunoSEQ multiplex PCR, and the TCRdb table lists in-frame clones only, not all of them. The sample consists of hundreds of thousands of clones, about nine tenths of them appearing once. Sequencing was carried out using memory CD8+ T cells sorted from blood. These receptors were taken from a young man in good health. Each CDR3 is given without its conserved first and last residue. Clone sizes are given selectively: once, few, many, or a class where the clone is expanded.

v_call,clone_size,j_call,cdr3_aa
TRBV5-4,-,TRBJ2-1,ASSVRGNYNEQF
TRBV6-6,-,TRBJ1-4,ASSPGRIEEEKLF
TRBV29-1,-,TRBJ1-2,SVPGRGRLNYGYT
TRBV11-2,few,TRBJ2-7,ASSLTASGGANEQY
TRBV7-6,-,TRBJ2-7,ASSFGTGPYEQY
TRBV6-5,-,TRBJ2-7,ASSLGGGLAYEQY
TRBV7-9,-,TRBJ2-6,ASSSQTGAQSGANVLT
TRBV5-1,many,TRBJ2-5,ASSLGDSGPGLETQY
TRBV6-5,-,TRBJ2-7,ASSYRLNSYEQY
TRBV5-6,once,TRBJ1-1,ASSLGGADTEAF
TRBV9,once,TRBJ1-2,ASTGTYGYT
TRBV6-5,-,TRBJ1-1,ASRPIGQTNTEAF
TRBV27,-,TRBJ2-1,ASSLGGNEQF
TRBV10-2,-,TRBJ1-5,ASSEADLNQPQH
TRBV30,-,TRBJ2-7,AWSYSGDEQY
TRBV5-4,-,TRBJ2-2,ASSPGPVNTGELF
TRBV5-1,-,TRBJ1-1,ASSLERGNTEAF
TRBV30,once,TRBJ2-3,AWSVGGTTDTQY
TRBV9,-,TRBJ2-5,ASSVGVLGLAGEETQY
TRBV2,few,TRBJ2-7,ASSVVPGVLGEQY
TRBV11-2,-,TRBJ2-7,ASSTLAAGAKDEQY
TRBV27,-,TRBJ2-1,ASSLISVLAGVGRSYNEQF
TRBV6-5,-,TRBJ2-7,ASSSTASYEQY
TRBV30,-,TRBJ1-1,AWSWRGPLNTEAF
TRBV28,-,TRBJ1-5,ASSAIDRPKGQPQH
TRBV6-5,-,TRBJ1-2,ASSYSGETNYGYT
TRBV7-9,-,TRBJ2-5,ASSYLTGAEQETQY
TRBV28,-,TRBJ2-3,ASSLVYRTSGDTDTQY
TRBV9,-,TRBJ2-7,ASSEGVDVGVYEQY
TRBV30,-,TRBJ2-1,AWSGGGRTSYNEQF
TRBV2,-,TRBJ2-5,ASSEMGNQETQY
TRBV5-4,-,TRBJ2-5,ASSWDSSVETQY
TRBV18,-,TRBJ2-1,ASSPGVDEQF
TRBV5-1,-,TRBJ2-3,ASSFTGIIDTQY
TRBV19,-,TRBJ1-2,ASSGQDGYT
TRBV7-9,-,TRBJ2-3,ASGGADTQY
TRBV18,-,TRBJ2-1,ASSPLGGSYNEQF
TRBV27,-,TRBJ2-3,ASSLGGLAVDTQY
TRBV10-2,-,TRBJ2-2,ASTENTGELF
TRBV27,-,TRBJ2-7,ASSLGTRGYEQY
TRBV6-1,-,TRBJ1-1,ASSGMWGDGNTEAF
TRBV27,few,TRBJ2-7,ASSLTGSTYEQY
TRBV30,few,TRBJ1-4,AWTTGLGEKLF
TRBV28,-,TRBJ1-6,ASSFGTGGYSPLH
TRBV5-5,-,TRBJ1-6,ASSLESLYNSPLH
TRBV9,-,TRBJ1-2,ASTPGMYYGYT
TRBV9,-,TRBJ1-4,ASRGSPGEKLF
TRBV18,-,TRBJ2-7,ASSPDTAVSYEQY
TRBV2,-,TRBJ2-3,ASLPGQTDTQY
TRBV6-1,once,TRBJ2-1,ASRLAGGNEQF
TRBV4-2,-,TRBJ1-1,ASSQERGFVAEAF
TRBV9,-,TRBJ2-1,ASRDADSNEQF